One sample yielded the 10 T cell receptor beta chains listed below, sequenced in a study of PD-1 blockade in mismatch repair-deficient tumors (dated by TCRdb to 2015 to 2018). Libraries were made using the immunoSEQ multiplex PCR assay. In TCRdb, the immuneACCESS table is reduced to in-frame sequences with V and J assigned. These tables do not hold every clone; where another copy was compared, an unresolved V gene accounts for under half, and the others remain unexplained. The sample table contains 95,000 to 150,000 clones; only one count was recorded for about 88% of them. Jointly, the top ten make up approximately 13% of the sample. Source: peripheral blood, taken 44 weeks after starting pembrolizumab. The receptors shown here come from an adult with mismatch repair-deficient cancer.

The chain couples TRBV5-4 to TRBJ2-7, with TRBD1 matching over 11 bases. After removal of 3 bases from V and 6 bases from J, the junction contained 5 bases not matched to a gene. CDR3 length: 14 amino acids. Germline loops: CDR1 SGHNT, CDR2 YYREEE (reference sequence). The CDR3, as DNA: TGTGCCAGCAGCTCGGACAGGGGGCTGGGCGAGCAGTACTTC. Residues: CASSSDRGLGEQYF.

The chain joins TRBV29-1 to TRBJ2-1, with 9 bases identical to TRBD2. The V gene's germline CDR1 is SQVTM and CDR2 ANQGSEA. This CDR3 is built from 14 residues. J lost 6 bases, V lost 1 base, and 4 bases had no gene match. The CDR3 DNA reads as TGCAGCGTTGAAGGGGCGGGAGGGTCCAATGAGCAGTTCTTC. Encoded protein: CSVEGAGGSNEQFF.

The chain uses TRBV19 and TRBJ1-4; D gene ambiguous. The CDR3 contains 12 residues. The V and J ends lost 7 bases and 12 bases respectively, with 15 bases between them. Germline V lookup: CDR1 LNHDA, CDR2 SQIVND (reference sequence). The CDR3 nucleotides are TGTGCCAGTAAATCGAGAGCGTGGGAACTGTTTTTT. Amino acid sequence: CASKSRAWELFF.

This clone came up once. The chain is built from TRBV6-5 and TRBJ1-1; D call uncertain. Germline loops: CDR1 MNHEY, CDR2 SVGAGI. The CDR3 extends over 15 amino acids. The V gene lost 4 bases and the J gene lost 1 base, with 13 bases spanning the gap. This CDR3 is CASSFSSRRNTEAFF. CDR3 in DNA: TGTGCCAGCAGTTTTAGTTCGAGGCGGAACACTGAAGCTTTCTTT.

This chain links TRBV27 with TRBJ2-6; the D is unclear. Trimming removed 3 bases at V and 1 base at J, with 10 bases between. CDR3 length: 16 amino acids. Looked up from germline, CDR1 is MNHEY and CDR2 is SMNVEV (reference sequence). The CDR3 DNA is TGTGCCAGCAGTTTTTTGGGGTTTTCTGGGGCCAACGTCCTGACTTTC. This translates into CASSFLGFSGANVLTF.

The chain links TRBV19 to TRBJ1-4; D is possibly TRBD1 (6 bases). The germline V gene has CDR1 LNHDA and CDR2 SQIVND (reference sequence). This CDR3 is built from 15 residues. Trimming pared 5 bases from V and 5 bases from J, leaving 15 bases between. CDR3 amino acids: CASSQGQILNEKLFF. The DNA of the CDR3 is TGTGCCAGTAGTCAAGGACAGATCTTAAATGAAAAACTGTTTTTT.

The rearrangement joins TRBV2 to TRBJ2-1; possibly TRBD2 for D (6 bases). The CDR3 runs to 17 residues. The germline V gene has CDR1 SNHLY and CDR2 FYNNEI. V was pared by 2 bases and J by 0 bases, with 14 bases between. The CDR3 protein is CASSEFGAGSSYNEQFF. As DNA, the CDR3 is TGTGCCAGCAGTGAATTTGGCGCCGGGAGCTCCTACAATGAGCAGTTCTTC.

This clone is a singleton in its sample. The rearrangement uses TRBV28 and TRBJ2-7; the D gene is possibly TRBD1 (6 bases). The CDR3 totals 15 residues. The germline V and J ends were trimmed by 5 bases and 0 bases, with 14 bases remaining between them. Germline values: CDR1 MDHEN, CDR2 SYDVKM. The CDR3 loop reads CASSTSRGTSYEQYF. DNA of the CDR3: TGTGCCAGCAGTACCTCCAGGGGAACCTCCTACGAGCAGTACTTC.

This chain links TRBV7-9 with TRBJ2-1; perhaps TRBD2 as D (5 bases). The CDR3 loop spans 16 amino acids. The V end lost 5 bases, the J end lost 4 bases, and 18 bases lay between the germline ends. Germline loops: CDR1 SEHNR, CDR2 FQNEAQ (reference sequence). The CDR3 DNA follows: TGTGCCAGCAGCCCACCCACTAGTCCTCAATACAATGAGCAGTTCTTC. This encodes CASSPPTSPQYNEQFF.

Remarks on this clone: A much larger clone sits a single nucleotide away, making a read error possible. Other DNA sequences in this specimen translate into the identical CDR3. This chain connects TRBV5-4 to TRBJ2-7; D unresolved. Germline assignment: CDR1 SGHNT and CDR2 YYREEE (reference sequence). V lost 2 bases and J 4 bases, leaving 7 bases between the germline ends. This CDR3 spans 12 amino acids. CDR3 DNA sequence: TGTGCCAGCAGCTTTTCCGGGTACGAGCAGTACTTC. Translated: CASSFSGYEQYF. Based on the CDR3 plus reference TRBV5-4 and TRBJ2-7, the full variable domain is ETGVTQSPTHLIKTRGQQVTLRCSSQSGHNTVSWYQQALGQGPQFIFQYYREEENGRGNFPPRFSGLQFPNYSSELNVNALELDDSALYLCASSFSGYEQYFGPGTRLTVT.